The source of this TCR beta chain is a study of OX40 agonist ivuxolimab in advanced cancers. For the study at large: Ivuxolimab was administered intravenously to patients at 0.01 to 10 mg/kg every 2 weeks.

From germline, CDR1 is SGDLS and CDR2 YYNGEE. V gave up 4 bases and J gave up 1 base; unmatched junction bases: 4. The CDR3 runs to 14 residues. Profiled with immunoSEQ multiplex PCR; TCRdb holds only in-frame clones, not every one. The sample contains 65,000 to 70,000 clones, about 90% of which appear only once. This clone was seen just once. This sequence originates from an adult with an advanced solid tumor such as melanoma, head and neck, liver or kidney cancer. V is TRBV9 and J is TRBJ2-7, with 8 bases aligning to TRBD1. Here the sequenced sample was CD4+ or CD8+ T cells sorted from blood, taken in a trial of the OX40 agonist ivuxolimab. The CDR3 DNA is TGTGCCAGCAGCCTCCGGGACAGGTCCTACGAGCAGTACTTC. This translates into CASSLRDRSYEQYF.